The entry below describes one T cell receptor beta chain. The CDR3 consists of 15 residues. The ends lost 5 bases at V and 8 bases at J; junction bases unmatched: 8. CDR1 is MDHEN, CDR2 SYDVKM, per germline. This specimen comes from a study of siplizumab effects on memory and regulatory T cells. TCR templates, 75,000 to 100,000 per sample, were assayed. TCRdb's table, derived via immunoSEQ multiplex PCR, lists solely in-frame clones and lacks some. The sample shows roughly 26,000 clones, about 79% of them seen only once. This clonotype was sampled from a human donor in good health. The V and J genes are TRBV28 and TRBJ2-1; TRBD2 aligns across 11 bases. Sequencing was carried out using memory CD4+ T cells sorted from blood. The CDR3 coding sequence is TGTGCCAGCAGTACAACTAGCGGGAGACCGGATGAGCAGTTCTTC. This gives the protein CASSTTSGRPDEQFF.